The 13 T cell receptor beta chains below come from one sample, sequenced in a study of cytomegalovirus exposure and HLA in healthy donors. In the PCR, 60 Vbeta and 13 Jbeta primers were used. Using immunoSEQ multiplex PCR, the repertoire was profiled, and TCRdb retains in-frame clones only, with some absent. The data contain over 150,000 clones, roughly 76% of them singletons. The sequenced material came from PBMCs. The receptor source for this set is a woman aged 50 to 60 in good health and CMV-seronegative.

The J gene is TRBJ2-1, the V gene TRBV30; a weak D match, TRBD2 (5 bases). CDR1 and CDR2 from the germline V gene are GTSNPN and SVGIG (reference sequence). This CDR3 spans 13 amino acids. Between the trimmed V and J ends, which lost 4 bases and 6 bases, there was a span of 13 bases. CDR3 sequence reads: CAWILSGGNEQFF. The CDR3 DNA is TGTGCCTGGATTCTATCTGGAGGCAATGAGCAGTTCTTC.

In its sample, this clone ranks as medium-sized. V and J are TRBV5-4 and TRBJ1-4, with TRBD1 matching 7 bases. V lost 3 bases and J lost 8; bases outside the gene matches: 7. Looked up from germline, CDR1 is SGHNT and CDR2 is YYREEE (reference sequence). CDR3 length: 14 residues. CDR3 DNA: TGTGCCAGCAGCTCAGGGGGGTTAGGGGAAAAACTGTTTTTT. This sequence encodes CASSSGGLGEKLFF.

The chain links TRBV5-1 to TRBJ2-2, with no clear D. The CDR3 covers 14 residues. Trimming shortened V by 4 bases and J by 6 bases, and 13 bases separated the two germline ends. The germline V gene has CDR1 SGHRS and CDR2 YFSETQ. The CDR3 here is CASSPKEVPGELFF. In nucleotides, the CDR3 is TGCGCCAGCAGCCCCAAAGAGGTCCCCGGGGAGCTGTTTTTT.

This chain joins TRBV6-5 and TRBJ2-1; D is uncertain. Germline V gene lookup returns CDR1 MNHEY and CDR2 SVGAGI. With 0 bases removed from V and 2 bases from J, the gap between germline ends came to 11 bases. The CDR3 consists of 16 residues. CDR3 sequence reads: CASSYSAWQTYNEQFF. The CDR3 coding sequence is TGTGCCAGCAGTTACTCAGCGTGGCAGACCTACAATGAGCAGTTCTTC.

The V and J genes are TRBV10-1 and TRBJ2-5; 7 bases agree with TRBD1. Germline V lookup: CDR1 WNHNN, CDR2 SYGVQD (reference sequence). The trim removed 7 bases at V and 5 bases at J, leaving 10 bases unmatched. The CDR3 is 14 amino acids. The CDR3 bases are TGCGCCAGCAATAAGAGGGGGCGCGGGGAGACCCAGTACTTC. As protein: CASNKRGRGETQYF.

This clone came up once. The rearrangement links TRBV28 to TRBJ2-1; 7 bases match TRBD1. Trimming cost V 6 bases and J 7 bases; bases outside gene matches: 12. This CDR3 contains 15 residues. Germline lookup yields CDR1 MDHEN and CDR2 SYDVKM. CDR3 in amino acids: CASSLTRQGRNEQFF. DNA for the CDR3: TGTGCCAGCAGCCTTACGCGACAGGGTCGTAATGAGCAGTTCTTC.

This clone was recorded only once. The chain has TRBV5-6 and TRBJ2-5; 7 positions match TRBD1. The V segment lost 4 bases and the J segment 5 bases; nucleotides outside the gene matches: 8. Germline V lookup: CDR1 SGHDT, CDR2 YYEEEE. This CDR3 spans 14 amino acids. CDR3 in DNA: TGTGCCAGCAGCCTCTTGGACAGGTGGGAGACCCAGTACTTC. Encoded protein: CASSLLDRWETQYF.

The chain uses TRBV28 and TRBJ1-4; possible D gene TRBD1, 5 bases. The V gene lost 8 bases and the J gene lost 7 bases, with 20 bases spanning the gap. This CDR3 comprises 15 residues. Germline CDR1 and CDR2: MDHEN and SYDVKM. The CDR3, as DNA: TGTGCCAGCTCTCCGAGCGCAGGGAGGGGTGAAAAACTGTTTTTT. Translated, it gives CASSPSAGRGEKLFF.

J is TRBJ1-6 and V is TRBV9; D unclear. The CDR3 is made up of 14 amino acids. Deletions cut 7 bases from V and 10 bases from J, with 18 bases between. Germline V lookup: CDR1 SGDLS, CDR2 YYNGEE. The CDR3 sequence: CASGSRREESPLHF. DNA of the CDR3: TGTGCCAGCGGCTCACGGCGGGAGGAATCACCCCTCCACTTT.

This sequence joins TRBV5-6 and TRBJ2-1; 14 nucleotides match TRBD2. The V gene end was trimmed by 4 bases and the J gene end by 8 bases; junction bases not matched to a gene: 5. CDR1 and CDR2 from the germline V gene are SGHDT and YYEEEE. This CDR3 comprises 15 residues. This CDR3 is CASSLRLAGGDEQFF. The CDR3 DNA is TGTGCCAGCAGCCTTCGACTAGCGGGGGGGGATGAGCAGTTCTTC.

The V gene is TRBV13, the J gene TRBJ2-7; a possible D gene is TRBD2 (5 bases). With 7 bases removed from V and 2 bases from J, the gap between germline ends came to 15 bases. Germline-derived CDR1 and CDR2 are PRHDT and FYEKMQ (reference sequence). The CDR3 consists of 14 residues. CDR3 sequence (DNA): TGTGCCAGCACCTCCGGAGGAAAAGCCTACGAGCAGTACTTC. The encoded protein is CASTSGGKAYEQYF.

The chain is built from TRBV6-5 and TRBJ1-6; D perhaps matches TRBD1 (5 bases). Trimming pared 4 bases from V and 4 bases from J, leaving 11 bases between. Germline CDR1 is MNHEY and CDR2 is SVGAGI. The CDR3 extends over 15 amino acids. CDR3 protein: CASSSGTEYNSPLHF. The CDR3 nucleotides read TGTGCCAGCAGTTCCGGGACTGAGTATAATTCACCCCTCCACTTT.

The V and J genes are TRBV4-3 and TRBJ2-3; 9 bases agree with TRBD2. The CDR3 is 15 residues long. V was pared by 4 bases and J by 6 bases, with 8 bases of the junction left unmatched. Per germline, CDR1 LGHNA and CDR2 YSLEER. In nucleotides, the CDR3 is TGCGCCAGCAGCCGGACTAGCGCGGGTAAGGATACGCAGTATTTT. It is translated as CASSRTSAGKDTQYF.